The next 20 T cell receptor beta chains were all read from a single sample in a study of shared clonotypes between healthy human individuals. Data came from immunoSEQ multiplex PCR; TCRdb stores just in-frame clones and leaves some out. The table has millions of clones, around 95% seen once. The material sequenced was naive CD4+ T cells sorted from blood. Subset specified: CD45RA+ positively selected. The receptors come from a man aged 18 to 30 in good health.

CDR3 nucleotides: TGTGCCAGCAGCCTCGACGGGGGCGGACAGCCCCAGCATTTT. Translation: CASSLDGGGQPQHF. The chain links TRBV6-5 to TRBJ1-5; D perhaps matches TRBD1 (6 bases). Germline CDR1 reads MNHEY; CDR2 reads SVGAGI. V shed 6 bases and J shed 7 bases, with 16 bases lying between them. The CDR3 has 14 residues.

V gene TRBV7-9 combines with J gene TRBJ2-2; D perhaps matches TRBD1 (5 bases). CDR3 size: 15 residues. Germline V lookup: CDR1 SEHNR, CDR2 FQNEAQ (reference sequence). V gave up 7 bases and J gave up 6 bases, with 18 bases separating them. The CDR3 sequence: CASISAAARAGELFF. CDR3 coding DNA: TGTGCCAGCATTTCGGCGGCAGCCAGGGCCGGGGAGCTGTTTTTT.

V gene TRBV18 combines with J gene TRBJ2-3, with TRBD1 as a possible D gene (5 bases). Germline CDR1 is KGHSH and CDR2 is LQKENI. CDR3 length: 16 residues. The V and J ends lost 3 bases and 3 bases respectively, with 16 bases between them. The DNA of the CDR3 is TGTGCCAGCTCACCCCTACAGCAGGGCGTGACAGATACGCAGTATTTT. Amino acid sequence: CASSPLQQGVTDTQYF.

This chain connects TRBV5-4 to TRBJ2-5; 8 bases fit TRBD1. The germline CDR1 and CDR2 sequences are SGHNT and YYREEE (reference sequence). The CDR3 extends over 17 amino acids. V lost 0 bases to trimming and J lost 5 bases; unmatched junction nucleotides: 12. CDR3 residues: CASSLGATGTGGETQYF. The CDR3 DNA follows: TGTGCCAGCAGCTTGGGGGCAACCGGGACAGGAGGGGAGACCCAGTACTTC.

The genes are TRBV25-1 and TRBJ2-1, with a weak D call TRBD2 (5 bases). Germline-derived CDR1 and CDR2 are MGHDK and SYGVNS. The CDR3 has 14 amino acids. V lost 2 bases and J 4 bases, leaving 9 bases between the germline ends. CDR3 sequence: CASSERGEYNEQFF. CDR3 bases: TGTGCCAGCAGTGAACGGGGAGAATACAATGAGCAGTTCTTC.

The genes are TRBV7-3 and TRBJ2-2; D possibly uses TRBD1 or TRBD2 (5 bases each). Germline CDR1 reads SGHTA; CDR2 reads FQGTGA. Trimming cost V 5 bases and J 9 bases, with 16 bases left between them. The CDR3 runs 14 residues. CDR3 protein: CASSLLGVSRELFF. CDR3 bases: TGTGCCAGCAGCCTACTGGGGGTTAGCCGGGAGCTGTTTTTT.

The chain has TRBV19 and TRBJ2-1; tentatively, D is TRBD1 or TRBD2 (5 bases each). The length of the CDR3 is 14 residues. Germline V gene lookup returns CDR1 LNHDA and CDR2 SQIVND (reference sequence). V lost 7 bases and J 6 bases, leaving 16 bases between the germline ends. CDR3 region: CASKGQGVGNEQFF. The DNA of the CDR3 is TGTGCCAGTAAAGGTCAGGGAGTAGGCAATGAGCAGTTCTTC.

Concerning this clone: This sample includes further DNA sequences coding for the same CDR3. The chain recombines TRBV5-1 with TRBJ2-1; 7 bases match TRBD1. The CDR3 covers 13 residues. V gave up 5 bases and J gave up 5 bases; unmatched junction bases: 4. Germline values: CDR1 SGHRS, CDR2 YFSETQ. The CDR3 sequence is CASSLQGDNEQFF. CDR3 DNA sequence: TGCGCCAGCAGTCTCCAGGGGGACAATGAGCAGTTCTTC.

The chain couples TRBV6-5 to TRBJ1-6; TRBD1 agrees at 10 bases. The trim removed 8 bases at V and 8 bases at J, leaving 6 bases unmatched. The CDR3 contains 14 residues. Germline V gives CDR1 MNHEY, CDR2 SVGAGI. The CDR3 here is CASGRDRGYSPLHF. In DNA, the CDR3 is TGTGCCAGCGGGAGGGACAGGGGTTATTCACCCCTCCACTTT.

Only one count was recorded for this clone. This chain joins TRBV4-3 and TRBJ2-4; D is uncertain. Trimming took 0 bases from V and 6 from J, leaving 12 bases between them. CDR3 length: 15 amino acids. Germline CDR1 is LGHNA and CDR2 is YSLEER. CDR3 DNA: TGCGCCAGCAGCCAAGATACGGGCGTAGGAAACATTCAGTACTTC. Translation gives CASSQDTGVGNIQYF.

The gene calls are TRBV7-2 and TRBJ2-7; 10 bases line up with TRBD2. The junction had 13 bases not matched to a gene; V was cut back by 3 bases and J by 5 bases. Germline values: CDR1 SGHTA, CDR2 FQGNSA. This CDR3 has 17 residues. CDR3: CASSFLAGSSGSDEQYF. CDR3 coding DNA: TGTGCCAGCAGCTTCCTAGCAGGGTCTAGCGGGAGTGACGAGCAGTACTTC. The complete variable domain, with remaining parts taken from reference TRBV7-2 and TRBJ2-7, reads GAGVSQSPSNKVTEKGKDVELRCDPISGHTALYWYRQSLGQGLEFLIYFQGNSAPDKSGLPSDRFSAERTGGSVSTLTIQRTQQEDSAVYLCASSFLAGSSGSDEQYFGPGTRLTVT.

This clone was recorded once. The CDR3 loop reads CASSLYFGQGGSPLHF. CDR3 in DNA: TGTGCCAGCAGCTTATACTTCGGTCAGGGAGGTTCACCCCTCCACTTT. The rearrangement links TRBV7-2 to TRBJ1-6, with D possibly matching TRBD1 (5 bases). Trimming stripped 2 bases from V and 9 bases from J, with 17 bases between. The CDR3 length is 16 residues. Germline CDR1 reads SGHTA; CDR2 reads FQGNSA.

The chain has TRBV5-6 and TRBJ1-4; 8 bases map to TRBD1. Per the germline V gene, CDR1 is SGHDT and CDR2 is YYEEEE. With 5 bases clipped from V and 9 bases from J, the junction kept 12 bases outside the gene matches. The CDR3 length is 15 residues. CDR3: CASRQRTGSQQKLFF. Written as DNA, the CDR3 is TGTGCCAGCAGACAACGGACAGGGAGTCAGCAAAAACTGTTTTTT.

This chain links TRBV6-4 with TRBJ2-3; TRBD1 matches at 12 bases. The CDR3 has 16 residues. The V and J ends lost 3 bases and 4 bases, in that order; junction bases with no gene match: 5. From germline, CDR1 is MRHNA and CDR2 SNTAGT. CDR3: CASSEGDRGQADTQYF. CDR3 bases: TGTGCCAGCAGTGAAGGGGACAGGGGGCAGGCAGATACGCAGTATTTT.

The rearrangement links TRBV4-3 to TRBJ1-2; D is perhaps TRBD1 (5 bases). CDR3 size: 15 residues. The germline V and J ends were trimmed by 1 base and 4 bases, with 13 bases remaining between them. CDR1 is LGHNA, CDR2 YSLEER, per germline. CDR3 loop: CASSQGSGPGYGYTF. The CDR3 DNA reads TGCGCCAGCAGCCAAGGGTCAGGGCCGGGCTATGGCTACACCTTC.

This chain connects TRBV2 to TRBJ2-4; a possible D gene is TRBD1 (7 bases). The CDR3 is 14 amino acids. Per the germline V gene, CDR1 is SNHLY and CDR2 is FYNNEI. Deletions cut 3 bases from V and 7 bases from J, with 13 bases between. The CDR3 loop reads CASSDTAGGNIQYF. CDR3 sequence (DNA): TGTGCCAGCAGTGATACGGCAGGGGGGAACATTCAGTACTTC.

This clone came up once. At one boundary the junction diverges from the germline segment, which might be a read error. The rearrangement links TRBV7-2 to TRBJ1-2, with D unclear. The CDR3 extends over 13 amino acids. The germline gives CDR1 SGHTA, CDR2 FQGNSA. In nucleotides, the CDR3 is TGTGCCAGCAGCTTATTGGAACAGTCTAATCTCCACTTC. Translation: CASSLLEQSNLHF.

The rearrangement joins TRBV13 to TRBJ2-7, with 7 bases matching TRBD1. Germline V gene data show CDR1 as PRHDT and CDR2 as FYEKMQ (reference sequence). V lost 0 bases, J lost 2 bases, and 7 bases stayed unmatched. The CDR3 totals 16 residues. CDR3 nucleotide sequence: TGTGCCAGCAGCTTAGGCTTTCGGGACAGAACCTACGAGCAGTACTTC. Translating gives CASSLGFRDRTYEQYF.

In its sample, this clone was seen once. The genes are TRBV9 and TRBJ1-2; unclear D gene. V dropped 3 bases and J dropped 2 bases, with 14 bases sitting between them. The CDR3 loop spans 15 amino acids. CDR1 is SGDLS and CDR2 is YYNGEE in the germline V gene. For the CDR3, the DNA is TGTGCCAGCAGCGGGGGAGGAAGGACCAACTATGGCTACACCTTC. It encodes CASSGGGRTNYGYTF. The whole variable domain, filled in from reference TRBV9 and TRBJ1-2, reads DSGVTQTPKHLITATGQRVTLRCSPRSGDLSVYWYQQSLDQGLQFLIQYYNGEERAKGNILERFSAQQFPDLHSELNLSSLELGDSALYFCASSGGGRTNYGYTFGSGTRLTVV.

The chain recombines TRBV28 with TRBJ1-2; possibly TRBD1 for D (6 bases). The CDR3 is 15 residues long. The germline gives CDR1 MDHEN, CDR2 SYDVKM. V lost 4 bases to trimming and J lost 0 bases, with 12 bases between them. DNA for the CDR3: TGTGCCAGCAGTTCCACAGGGTTCCCTAACTATGGCTACACCTTC. Amino acids: CASSSTGFPNYGYTF.